The 15 T cell receptor beta chains listed next were all sequenced from one sample in a study of shared clonotypes between healthy human individuals. Cells designated naive CD8 were CD45RO-negative and were positively selected for CCR7, with terminally differentiated effector memory CD45RA+ cells excluded. Here immunoSEQ multiplex PCR was the method, and the copy in TCRdb shows in-frame clones only, minus some. The sample shows about 2 million clones, about 95% of them seen only once. The sample taken for sequencing was naive CD8+ T cells sorted from blood. Every receptor here comes from a man younger than 35 in good health.

V gene TRBV9 combines with J gene TRBJ2-1; D is undetermined. The CDR3 totals 12 residues. Germline lookup yields CDR1 SGDLS and CDR2 YYNGEE. V lost 2 bases, J lost 8 bases, and 8 bases lay in between. The CDR3 loop reads CASSVNDHEQFF. The CDR3 bases are TGTGCCAGCAGCGTTAATGATCATGAGCAGTTCTTC.

A word on this clone: Compared with germline, one end of the junction differs, possibly owing to a read error. This rearrangement joins TRBV10-1 to TRBJ2-1; 9 bases match TRBD1. Germline V gene sequence: CDR1 WNHNN, CDR2 SYGVQD (reference sequence). The CDR3 is made up of 13 amino acids. The CDR3 protein is CASSGKGKGQGLF. The CDR3 coding sequence is TGCGCCAGCAGTGGTAAGGGCAAGGGACAGGGCCTCTTC.

This clone was counted between two and nine times. The rearrangement joins TRBV7-6 to TRBJ1-3; 11 bases line up with TRBD1. The V gene's germline CDR1 is SGHVS and CDR2 FNYEAQ. V shed 8 bases, J shed 3 bases, and the junction held 3 bases outside the gene matches. The CDR3 totals 14 residues. CDR3 DNA sequence: TGTGCCAGCGGACAGGGGGCCTTTGGAAACACCATATATTTT. The encoded protein is CASGQGAFGNTIYF.

The V call is TRBV5-1, the J call TRBJ1-1; D is unclear. V dropped 0 bases and J dropped 5 bases, with 11 bases sitting between them. The CDR3 is made up of 14 amino acids. Germline assignment: CDR1 SGHRS and CDR2 YFSETQ. In DNA, the CDR3 is TGCGCCAGCAGCTTGGCCCCGGGGTTTACTGAAGCTTTCTTT. This sequence encodes CASSLAPGFTEAFF. Together with reference TRBV5-1 and TRBJ1-1, the CDR3 gives the full variable domain: KAGVTQTPRYLIKTRGQQVTLSCSPISGHRSVSWYQQTPGQGLQFLFEYFSETQRNKGNFPGRFSGRQFSNSRSEMNVSTLELGDSALYLCASSLAPGFTEAFFGQGTRLTVV.

The rearrangement links TRBV27 to TRBJ1-6, with D tentatively TRBD1 (5 bases). The ends were cut back, 5 bases at V and 8 bases at J, with 16 bases in the middle. The CDR3 consists of 15 residues. The germline gives CDR1 MNHEY, CDR2 SMNVEV (reference sequence). In DNA, the CDR3 is TGTGCCAGCAGTGCGCAGGGTTTATTTTATTCACCCCTCCACTTT. As protein: CASSAQGLFYSPLHF.

The chain is built from TRBV5-4 and TRBJ1-2, with D perhaps TRBD1 (5 bases). CDR1 SGHNT and CDR2 YYREEE come from the germline V gene (reference sequence). This CDR3 is 13 amino acids long. The V end was cut by 7 bases, the J end by 7 bases, with 17 bases between. The CDR3 DNA follows: TGTGCCAGCGGAGGGGCCGGGGCGGCTGGCTACACCTTC. Protein sequence: CASGGAGAAGYTF.

This chain joins TRBV10-3 and TRBJ2-3, with D possibly being TRBD2 (6 bases). The V end was cut by 2 bases, the J end by 1 base, with 16 bases between. CDR1 is ENHRY and CDR2 is SYGVKD in the germline V gene. CDR3 length equals 17 residues. The CDR3 bases are TGTGCCATCAGTGAGCCGCTCACGGGAGAGGGCACAGATACGCAGTATTTT. It yields the protein CAISEPLTGEGTDTQYF.

This rearrangement joins TRBV10-2 to TRBJ2-7; no definite D call. From germline, CDR1 is WSHSY and CDR2 SAAADI. V gave up 3 bases and J gave up 0 bases, with 12 bases separating them. The length of the CDR3 is 15 residues. This CDR3 reads CASSDYDRLSYEQYF. CDR3 sequence (DNA): TGCGCCAGCAGTGATTACGACCGACTCTCCTACGAGCAGTACTTC.

In this sample, this clone turned up once. This specimen includes other DNA sequences encoding the same CDR3. This chain connects TRBV25-1 to TRBJ2-3; D gene unclear. V was shortened by 6 bases and J by 5 bases, with 3 bases between the two germline ends. Germline V CDR1 and CDR2: MGHDK, SYGVNS. CDR3 length: 10 amino acids. The CDR3: CASRGDTQYF. The CDR3 DNA follows: TGTGCCAGCAGAGGAGATACGCAGTATTTT.

The J gene is TRBJ2-7, the V gene TRBV4-1; 9 nucleotides line up with TRBD2. CDR3 size: 16 residues. V shed 4 bases and J 2 bases; nucleotides not matched to a gene: 9. Germline assignment: CDR1 MGHRA and CDR2 YSYEKL. CDR3 in DNA: TGCGCCAGCAGCCCTACCGTGGCGGGAGGGACCTACGAGCAGTACTTC. Translation gives CASSPTVAGGTYEQYF.

This clone was recorded only once. The chain is built from TRBV5-6 and TRBJ2-7; the D is unclear. This CDR3 spans 14 amino acids. With 1 base removed from V and 5 bases from J, the gap between germline ends came to 13 bases. Germline V gene sequence: CDR1 SGHDT, CDR2 YYEEEE. CDR3 in amino acids: CASSLFLNGHEQYF. The CDR3 coding sequence is TGTGCCAGCAGCTTGTTTCTGAACGGCCACGAGCAGTACTTC.

This rearrangement joins TRBV4-1 to TRBJ2-3, with 10 bases identical to TRBD2. CDR3 length: 17 residues. CDR1 is MGHRA, CDR2 YSYEKL, per germline. V trimming: 0 bases; J trimming: 3 bases; junction bases outside the gene matches: 6. The CDR3 region is CASSQDLASGRTDTQYF. The CDR3 DNA sequence: TGCGCCAGCAGCCAAGATCTTGCTAGCGGGAGAACAGATACGCAGTATTTT.

The chain links TRBV10-3 to TRBJ1-1, with D unclear. The CDR3 sequence is 12 residues long. CDR1 is ENHRY, CDR2 SYGVKD, per germline. With 6 bases removed from V and 1 base from J, the gap between germline ends came to 6 bases. CDR3 coding DNA: TGTGCCATCAGAGGGCCGAACACTGAAGCTTTCTTT. It specifies CAIRGPNTEAFF.

The chain employs TRBV30 and TRBJ2-5; D might be TRBD2 (6 bases). V shed 2 bases and J shed 2 bases, with 12 bases lying between them. The germline V gene has CDR1 GTSNPN and CDR2 SVGIG (reference sequence). CDR3 size: 14 residues. The CDR3 bases are TGTGCCTGGAGTTCTTGGAGGGAACAAGAGACCCAGTACTTC. Its protein is CAWSSWREQETQYF.

The genes are TRBV4-1 and TRBJ2-3, with D maybe TRBD2 (5 bases). The CDR3 is made up of 14 amino acids. Deletions cut 4 bases from V and 3 bases from J, with 11 bases between. Germline CDR1 and CDR2: MGHRA and YSYEKL. This CDR3 is CASSPFGRTDTQYF. The CDR3, as DNA: TGCGCCAGCAGCCCCTTTGGGAGAACAGATACGCAGTATTTT.